The subject of this entry is one T cell receptor (beta chain). Its specific antigen is unknown. Within one base of it there is no much larger clone, and no base qualities were kept. From the cysteine through the phenylalanine, the CDR3 covers 13 amino acids. Of all the DNA, just the CDR3 is kept, 39 bases in frame from base 1. The germline V gene encodes CDR1 LNHDA and CDR2 SQIVND (reference sequence). V sheds 2 bases and J sheds 4 bases, leaving 8 bases between their ends. The time point label on this specimen signifies: week 23, last vaccination. Each vaccine dose, consisting of 300 ug of a 20-mer mutant IDH1 peptide in Montanide, was administered subcutaneously with topical imiquimod. Donors had newly diagnosed WHO grade 3 or 4 IDH1-mutant astrocytomas with loss of nuclear ATRX. The samples were drawn from NOA16, a multicentre, single-arm, open-label phase I trial in Germany that tested a mutant IDH1 peptide vaccine in humans for the first time. Genomic DNA for TCRB sequencing was isolated from EDTA blood with the DNeasy Blood and Tissue Kit.

The data stem from a study of a mutant IDH1 vaccine in newly diagnosed glioma (TCRdb year 2021). Concerning the study at large: Patients were given eight vaccinations, in weeks 1, 3, 5, 7, 11, 15, 19 and 23, which matched visits V03 through V10. For exploratory analyses, 25 to 30 treated patients had longitudinal TCRB deep sequencing done wherever samples were available. Peripheral blood was drawn at six visits: V03 (baseline), V05, V07, V10, V12 and V13. Prior to enrollment, standard therapy consisting of radiotherapy alone, temozolomide alone, or radiochemotherapy with temozolomide had been administered to patients, with the combination being received by most patients. Vaccination was initiated 4-6 weeks after radiotherapy alone, or concurrently with temozolomide cycles in the chemotherapy-containing groups. Of the approximately 33 treated patients, about 62% were male and around 38% were female, and a mean age of approximately 40 years was recorded.

Libraries were built with the immunoSEQ multiplex PCR assay. Rearranged TCR beta chain sequences were amplified using the hsTCRB Kit according to the manufacturer's protocol. Sequencing of TCRB libraries was carried out on an Illumina MiSeq. In the authors' own workflow: The kit vendor's proprietary platform handled demultiplexing, trimming and gene mapping. This immuneACCESS table, as held by TCRdb, lists in-frame sequences with V and J called but not all clones. Of the missing ones, under half trace to an unresolved V gene in checked studies; the others have no known cause. V, J and clone size are taken as reported in that table, and D and trimming were inferred from the DNA itself. This sample lists approximately 82,000 clones; roughly 85% were detected once. In total, the top ten clones hold roughly 2% of the sample. Study-wide conclusions, independent of this receptor: Immune responses induced by the vaccine were seen in approximately 93% of patients across multiple MHC alleles. The authors noted that analyses of patient blood samples could not be reproduced because of sample limitations. Changes in the top peripheral T cell clonotypes picked up by TCRB sequencing did not appear to be linked to pseudoprogression. Availability determined which PBMC samples were chosen for TCRB deep sequencing.

In this chain, TRBV19 is recombined with TRBJ2-5; a confident D gene designation cannot be given. The TCR was taken from a man younger than 45 with glioma. Some clones in this sample may be carry-over from other donors' samples. The material sequenced was PBMCs, taken from a glioma patient whose treatment included an IDH1 peptide vaccine. The CDR3 amino acid sequence is: CASSILSGETQYF. The nucleotides are TGTGCCAGTAGTATACTGTCGGGAGAGACCCAGTACTTC.